Included here is one TCR beta chain sequence, with context. What it binds is unknown. The V gene's germline CDR1 is SQVTM and CDR2 ANQGSEA. With 5 bases clipped from V and 3 bases from J, the junction kept 5 bases outside the gene matches. The CDR3 is 14 residues long. This sample was taken from a study of cytomegalovirus exposure and HLA in healthy donors. Turning to the study itself: Among 150 million to 200 million T cells, an earlier analysis found 90 million to 130 million unique TCR beta sequences. When roughly 420 donors were genotyped, approximately 80% of them were found to fall in the Caucasian-associated ancestry cluster. Study results and limitations: Presence/absence analyses rested on an assumption that sequencing depth was roughly uniform across donors. In a later analysis, TCR beta V- and J-gene trimming was associated with a missense DCLRE1C variant.

60 Vbeta and 13 Jbeta primers were used in PCR. Generated by immunoSEQ multiplex PCR, the TCRdb table keeps only in-frame clones and is missing some. The sample holds some 150,000 clones, approximately 80% seen once. The V and J genes are TRBV29-1 and TRBJ1-5; 9 positions match TRBD1. This TCR was sampled from a woman between 50 and 59 years old in good health and CMV-seropositive. The sample taken for sequencing was PBMCs. CDR3 DNA sequence: TGCAGCGTTTTACAGGGGGCTTCCAATCAGCCCCAGCATTTT. Its protein product is CSVLQGASNQPQHF.